This TCR beta chain was sequenced for a study of T cell repertoires in cytomegalovirus infection. One entry per CDR3 protein results from TCRdb running MiXCR on the reads. This table holds approximately 500,000 distinct CDR3 sequences, 16% found once. Findings and limits, study-wide: What dominated the ex vivo response were HLA-C-restricted CMV-specific TCR beta clonotypes.

A note on this clonotype: Its antigen is not known.

This receptor was taken from a human donor in good health (CMV status not recorded). Some clones in this sample may be carry-over from other donors' samples. Sequenced material: CD8+ T cells from PBMCs.

The chain's CDR3 is CASSATLRGPNQPQHF. CDR3 DNA sequence: TGTGCCAGCAGCGCAACCCTCAGGGGCCCCAATCAGCCCCAGCATTTT. The chain uses TRBV6-1 and TRBJ1-5; a possible D gene is TRBD1 (6 bases). V lost 6 bases and J 3 bases, leaving 18 bases between the germline ends. This CDR3 spans 16 amino acids. Germline CDR1 reads MNHNS; CDR2 reads SASEGT.